The 17 T cell receptor delta chains presented below share a single source sample, sequenced in a study of γδ T cells in repeated Plasmodium falciparum infection. TCRdb fed the multiplex PCR reads into CATT to redo clone calling. The sample includes about 50,000 delta-chain clones, roughly 2% of them seen just once. Bulk repertoires came from Vgamma9/Vdelta2+ or Vdelta2-negative gammadelta T cells flow-sorted from PBMC. Sequencing input: gamma-delta T cells from blood. Every receptor here comes from a pool of human donors (malaria-infected and uninfected, not separated).

This clone was seen a few times. For this DNA, TCRdb reports the protein of a much larger clone, which diverges at residue 9, most likely from a read error; the protein presented here is translated directly from the DNA. The V gene is TRDV1, the J gene TRDJ1, with D unresolved. No J segment appears in TCRdb, so it was assigned here by matching the sequence to germline. Looked up from germline, CDR1 is TSWWSYY and CDR2 is QGS. This CDR3 region has 14 residues. V shed 4 bases and J shed 7 bases, with 16 bases lying between them. CDR3 nucleotides: TGTGCTCTTGGGGGGTTTCCCTTTAGAGGTAAACTCATCTTT. The encoded protein is CALGGFPFRGKLIF.

With respect to this clone: The protein given by TCRdb reflects a much larger clone and differs at residue 11 from this DNA's translation, likely from a read error; the protein shown is the DNA's translation. The V gene corresponds to TRDV3; no J gene was called. CDR1 is TVYSNPD, CDR2 GDNSRS, per germline (reference sequence). The CDR3 has 13 residues. DNA for the CDR3: TGTGCCTCTGGCTCGTACCACACCGATAAACCCATCTTT. Translation: CASGSYHTDKPIF.

As to this clone: The protein TCRdb gives is from a much larger clone and does not agree with this DNA's translation at residue 9, likely a read error; the protein shown here comes from the DNA. The CDR3 bases are TGTGCTCTTGGGGAAGACTGTGCGACCCTACCCGGTACTGGGGGAACTACCCCCTACACCGATAAACTCATCTTT. Translating gives CALGEDCATLPGTGGTTPYTDKLIF. The V call is TRDV1, the J call TRDJ1; the match to TRDD3 covers 9 bases. The J gene comes from matching the DNA to germline here; TCRdb lacks it. The CDR3 totals 25 residues. CDR1 is TSWWSYY, CDR2 QGS, per germline. The V segment lost 2 bases and the J segment 0 bases; nucleotides outside the gene matches: 31.

This clone has a count of ten or more. The protein given in TCRdb and the translation of the DNA differ at residue 16, and the sequence presented here derives from the DNA. The chain employs TRDV1 and TRDJ1; 9 nucleotides match TRDD3. CDR3 length: 20 residues. Germline loops: CDR1 TSWWSYY, CDR2 QGS. The ends lost 2 bases at V and 10 bases at J; junction bases unmatched: 26. CDR3 DNA: TGTGCTCTTGGGGAATCCGGCTGGCGGGGATACGTTTCTCCGGATGTGGTACTCATCTTT. Protein: CALGESGWRGYVSPDVVLIF.

This clone was recorded many times. This chain joins TRDV1 and TRDJ1; 11 nucleotides agree with TRDD3. The CDR3 has 25 residues. The trim removed 3 bases at V and 0 bases at J, leaving 30 bases unmatched. Germline CDR1 is TSWWSYY and CDR2 is QGS. This CDR3 reads CALGEKIPTGRHSWGIRRNTDKLIF. For the CDR3, the DNA is TGTGCTCTTGGGGAGAAAATCCCTACGGGACGTCACTCTTGGGGGATACGCCGTAACACCGATAAACTCATCTTT.

As to this clone: TCRdb's entry gives the protein of a much larger clone, which mismatches this DNA's translation at residue 9, likely from a read error; the protein reported here is translated from the DNA. The chain employs TRDV3 and TRDJ1; 7 nucleotides align to TRDD3. This CDR3 has 17 residues. Trimming at V came to 4 bases and at J to 0 bases, leaving 17 bases not matched to a gene. Germline V gives CDR1 TVYSNPD, CDR2 GDNSRS (reference sequence). The CDR3 coding sequence is TGTGCCTCGTCGGAGCTGGGGGGTTGCCCTTACACCGATAAACTCATCTTT. Translating gives CASSELGGCPYTDKLIF.

The sample holds many counts of this clone. This DNA's translation differs at residue 16 from TCRdb's protein, which comes from a much larger clone; a read error is likely, and the protein shown is translated from the DNA. The V gene call is TRDV1, and the J gene call is absent; no DNA check was done on the table's D call, TRDD3. The CDR3 extends over 18 amino acids. Germline V gene data show CDR1 as TSWWSYY and CDR2 as QGS. Here the CDR3 reads CALGGRWVPNPYTDKPIF. Written as DNA, the CDR3 is TGTGCTCTTGGGGGGCGCTGGGTCCCAAACCCGTACACCGATAAACCCATCTTT.

This clone has only a few counts. TCRdb records a much larger clone's protein for this DNA, with a difference at residue 20 that likely arises from a read error; the protein given is the translation of the DNA. This sample includes further DNA sequences coding for the same CDR3. The V gene is listed as TRDV1; no J gene was called; the listed D gene, TRDD3, was not tested against the DNA. Germline lookup yields CDR1 TSWWSYY and CDR2 QGS. The CDR3 consists of 23 residues. The CDR3 here is CALGVPSIPFHSTGGRAQDNLIF. The CDR3 region has the DNA TGTGCTCTTGGGGTTCCGTCTATTCCCTTCCACAGTACTGGGGGGCGAGCCCAGGATAATCTCATCTTT.

There are a few counts of this clone. This likely stems from a read error, as it lies one base from a far larger clone. The sample contains more than one DNA sequence encoding this CDR3. This chain links TRDV1 with TRDJ1; TRDD3 matches at 8 bases. TCRdb offers no J gene call, so here the DNA was matched to germline to obtain one. The CDR3 totals 24 residues. Germline V CDR1 and CDR2: TSWWSYY, QGS. CDR3 residues: CALGDRHANVRNYRGILRADKLIF. The CDR3 bases are TGTGCTCTCGGGGACCGACACGCTAATGTTCGAAATTACCGGGGGATATTGCGCGCCGATAAACTCATCTTT.

In its sample, this clone was seen a few times. A read error is likely here: a far larger clone is one base away. Other DNA sequences in this specimen translate into the identical CDR3. The genes are TRDV2 and TRDJ1; D might be TRDD3 (6 bases). The CDR3 has 15 amino acids. The V and J ends lost 0 bases and 11 bases respectively, with 21 bases between them. The germline gives CDR1 GEAIGNYY, CDR2 EKD. The CDR3 loop is CACDTVGGGSLKLIF. CDR3 sequence (DNA): TGTGCCTGTGACACCGTAGGTGGGGGCTCACTCAAGCTCATCTTT.

As for this clone: The protein that TCRdb holds for this DNA derives from a much larger clone and differs from the translated DNA at residue 14, which likely indicates a read error; the protein shown here is translated from the DNA. The V and J genes are TRAV38-2/DV8 and TRDJ1; 11 bases map to TRDD3. The J gene comes from matching the DNA to germline here; TCRdb lacks it. The CDR3 spans 20 residues. Germline V gives CDR1 TSESDYY, CDR2 QEAYKQQN. V shed 6 bases, J shed 1 base, and the junction held 20 bases outside the gene matches. Written as DNA, the CDR3 is TGTGCTTATATAGTCCTGACTGATGGGGGATACGGGCCGTGCACCGATAAACTCATCTTT. Translation: CAYIVLTDGGYGPCTDKLIF.

This clone was observed at least ten times. TCRdb's protein for this DNA is that of a much larger clone and differs from the translation at residue 5, likely a read error; the protein shown is the DNA translation. This chain connects TRDV1 to TRDJ1; D tentatively reads TRDD2 or TRDD3 (5 bases each). The V end was cut by 4 bases, the J end by 0 bases, with 15 bases between. The CDR3 is 16 amino acids. Per the germline V gene, CDR1 is TSWWSYY and CDR2 is QGS. CDR3 protein: CALGGSGLLYTDKLIF. The CDR3 nucleotides are TGTGCTCTTGGGGGCTCTGGGCTCCTATACACCGATAAACTCATCTTT.

In this sample, this clone turned up many times. One base separates it from a far larger clone, so it is likely a read error. The V call is TRDV1, the J call TRDJ3, with 10 bases identical to TRDD3. The length of the CDR3 is 27 residues. Germline loops: CDR1 TSWWSYY, CDR2 QGS. The CDR3 DNA reads TGTGCTCTTGGGGAAACTGGGCCCAAACTCACATCCCATCGGGGGATACGCGGTCCCTGGGGCACCCGACAGATGTTTTTC. Protein product: CALGETGPKLTSHRGIRGPWGTRQMFF.

Remarks on this clone: The protein in TCRdb stems from a much larger clone and differs at residue 18 from this DNA's translation, likely a read error; here the protein is translated from the DNA. The V call is TRDV1, the J call TRDJ1, with 8 positions matching TRDD3. No J gene is reported in TCRdb; it was inferred here by comparing the DNA with germline. The germline gives CDR1 TSWWSYY, CDR2 QGS. CDR3 length equals 24 residues. With 3 bases clipped from V and 3 bases from J, the junction kept 33 bases outside the gene matches. In DNA form, the CDR3 reads TGTGCTCTTGGGGACCGACACGCTAATGTTCGAAATTACCGGGGGATATTGTGCGCCGATAAACTCATCTTT. Protein product: CALGDRHANVRNYRGILCADKLIF.

This clone showed up many times. This sequence joins TRDV3 and TRDJ1, with D perhaps being TRDD2 or TRDD3 (9 bases each). Germline CDR1 and CDR2: TVYSNPD and GDNSRS (reference sequence). This CDR3 is 18 amino acids long. The CDR3 here is CAHLPTGGGYTYTDKLIF. The CDR3 DNA is TGTGCGCACCTTCCTACAGGTGGGGGATATACTTACACCGATAAACTCATCTTT.

This clone was counted a few times. TCRdb pairs this DNA with a much larger clone's protein that differs at residue 10, likely a read error; the protein shown was translated from the DNA. The gene calls are TRDV1 and TRDJ1, with 10 bases aligning to TRDD3. TCRdb gives no J gene; it was assigned here by matching the DNA to germline. Germline V CDR1 and CDR2: TSWWSYY, QGS. V lost 3 bases and J lost 0; bases outside the gene matches: 19. This CDR3 has 21 amino acids. CDR3 in DNA: TGTGCTCTTGGGGAGGTATGTTCCTCCTCCCTGGGGGATAGCAACACCGATAAACTCATCTTT. Translation: CALGEVCSSSLGDSNTDKLIF.

This clone has at least ten counts. A far larger clone is a single base away, which makes a read error likely. The sample holds other DNA sequences that translate to the same CDR3. The rearrangement uses TRDV3 and TRDJ1; 10 bases fit TRDD3. The CDR3 totals 21 residues. After removal of 3 bases from V and 1 base from J, the junction contained 26 bases not matched to a gene. Germline loops: CDR1 TVYSNPD, CDR2 GDNSRS (reference sequence). The chain's CDR3 is CALAWPSSPYWGILPTDKLIF. CDR3 sequence (DNA): TGTGCCTTAGCTTGGCCTTCCTCCCCGTACTGGGGGATCCTTCCCACCGATAAACTCATCTTT. Together with reference TRDV3 and TRDJ1, the CDR3 gives the full variable domain: CDKVTQSSPDQTVASGSEVVLLCTYDTVYSNPDLFWYRIRPDYSFQFVFYGDNSRSEGADFTQGRFSVKHILTQKAFHLVISPVRTEDSATYYCALAWPSSPYWGILPTDKLIFGKGTRVTVEP.